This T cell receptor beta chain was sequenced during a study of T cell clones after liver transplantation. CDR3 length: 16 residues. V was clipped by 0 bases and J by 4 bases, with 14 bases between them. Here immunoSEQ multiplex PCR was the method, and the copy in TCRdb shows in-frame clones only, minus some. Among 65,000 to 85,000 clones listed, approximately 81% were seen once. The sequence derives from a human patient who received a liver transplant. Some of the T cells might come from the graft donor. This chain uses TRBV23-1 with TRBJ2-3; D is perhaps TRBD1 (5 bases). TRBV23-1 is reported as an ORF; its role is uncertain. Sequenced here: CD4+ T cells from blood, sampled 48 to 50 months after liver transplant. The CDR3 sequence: CASSQSLAGWPDTQYF. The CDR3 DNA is TGCGCCAGCAGTCAATCCTTGGCAGGGTGGCCAGATACGCAGTATTTT.